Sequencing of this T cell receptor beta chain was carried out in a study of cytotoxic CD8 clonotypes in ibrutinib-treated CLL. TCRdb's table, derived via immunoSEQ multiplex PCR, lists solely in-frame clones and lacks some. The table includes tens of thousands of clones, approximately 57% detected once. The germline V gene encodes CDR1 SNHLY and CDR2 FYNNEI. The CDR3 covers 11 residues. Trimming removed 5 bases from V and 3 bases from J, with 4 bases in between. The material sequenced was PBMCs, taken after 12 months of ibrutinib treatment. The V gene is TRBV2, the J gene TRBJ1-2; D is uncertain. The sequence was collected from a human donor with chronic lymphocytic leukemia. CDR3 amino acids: CASSPHYGYTF. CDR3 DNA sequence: TGTGCCAGCAGTCCCCACTATGGCTACACCTTC. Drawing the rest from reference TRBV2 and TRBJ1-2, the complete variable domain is EPEVTQTPSHQVTQMGQEVILRCVPISNHLYFYWYRQILGQKVEFLVSFYNNEISEKSEIFDDQFSVERPDGSNFTLKIRSTKLEDSAMYFCASSPHYGYTFGSGTRLTVV.